These T cell receptor beta chains were read from a single sample in a study of T cell changes during pregnancy in multiple sclerosis. Profiling relied on immunoSEQ multiplex PCR, and the TCRdb table lists in-frame clones only, not all of them. The top ten clones hold 2.6% of a sample with around 80,000 clones, roughly 94% of them seen once. The specimen was peripheral blood, collected before pregnancy. These receptors originate from a female donor with multiple sclerosis, enrolled in a pregnancy study. Each CDR3 is given with its conserved first and last residue. The D gene is left open where the match is weak. Only some rows state a clone size, as once, few, many or a class for expanded clones.

-	once	TRBV28	TRBJ1-2	TGTGCCAGCAGACCCCCCCAGACAGCACTAAATGGCTACACCTTC	CASRPPQTALNGYTF
TRBD1	-	TRBV7-8	TRBJ2-2	TGTGCCAGCAGCTCCGACGGGACAGCGAACACCGGGGAGCTGTTTTTT	CASSSDGTANTGELFF
TRBD2	-	TRBV11-2	TRBJ2-1	TGTGCCAGCAGCTTGGGGACTAGCGGGCCGTATAATGAGCAGTTCTTC	CASSLGTSGPYNEQFF
TRBD1	-	TRBV28	TRBJ1-5	TGTGCCAGCAGTTTCAGAGGACAGGGGAACCAGCCCCAGCATTTT	CASSFRGQGNQPQHF
-	-	TRBV7-6	TRBJ2-6	TGTGCCAGCAGCTTCAGCGCATCTGGGGCCAACGTCCTGACTTTC	CASSFSASGANVLTF
-	-	TRBV28	TRBJ2-7	TGTGCCAGCAGTTTAACTAACTCCTACGAGCAGTACTTC	CASSLTNSYEQYF
-	-	TRBV13	TRBJ1-3	TGTGCCAGCAGCTTAGGATTCGGGGGGACGACCGGAAACACCATATATTTT	CASSLGFGGTTGNTIYF
-	-	TRBV5-1	TRBJ1-1	TGCGCCAGCAGCTTGGCCCACGGGAACACTGAAGCTTTCTTT	CASSLAHGNTEAFF
TRBD1	-	TRBV5-1	TRBJ2-5	TGCGCCAGCCGGGACAGCCAAGAGACCCAGTACTTC	CASRDSQETQYF
TRBD2	-	TRBV6-5	TRBJ2-7	TGTGCCAGCAGGCTAGCGGGGGGCGAGCAGTACTTC	CASRLAGGEQYF
TRBD1	-	TRBV2	TRBJ2-7	TGTGCCAGCAGGAGGACAGGATTCCCCTACGAGCAGTACTTC	CASRRTGFPYEQYF
TRBD1	-	TRBV27	TRBJ1-5	TGTGCCAGCAGTTATAGTTCAGGGGGCGTCGGTAGCAATCAGCCCCAGCATTTT	CASSYSSGGVGSNQPQHF
-	once	TRBV7-9	TRBJ2-1	TGTGCCAGCAGCTTTCAGAATGAGCAGTTCTTC	CASSFQNEQFF
TRBD2	-	TRBV19	TRBJ2-2	TGTGCCAGTCTCTCAGAGCGGGAGGGAAACACCGGGGAGCTGTTTTTT	CASLSEREGNTGELFF
TRBD1	-	TRBV7-9	TRBJ2-5	TGTGCCAGCAGCTTAGCGGGGACAGGAGTTGGAGAGACCCAGTACTTC	CASSLAGTGVGETQYF
TRBD1	-	TRBV7-6	TRBJ2-7	TGTGCCAGCAGCTTATGGGGGGACAGGGTATTTTACGAGCAGTACTTC	CASSLWGDRVFYEQYF
TRBD1	-	TRBV29-1	TRBJ1-1	TGCAGCGGACAGGGGGGGGTTTACACTGAAGCTTTCTTT	CSGQGGVYTEAFF
TRBD2	-	TRBV19	TRBJ2-5	TGTGCCAGTAGTATAGGGGGGTCTAGCGGGAGGGCCGGTCAAGAGACCCAGTACTTC	CASSIGGSSGRAGQETQYF
TRBD2	once	TRBV10-3	TRBJ2-3	TGTGCCATCAGTGAGTGGGGAACTAGCGGGAGAGCCCCAGATACGCAGTATTTT	CAISEWGTSGRAPDTQYF
TRBD1	-	TRBV6-6	TRBJ2-7	TGTGCCAGCAGTGCACGGACAGGGCCCTCCTACGAGCAGTACTTC	CASSARTGPSYEQYF
TRBD1	-	TRBV10-3	TRBJ2-3	TGTGCCATCAGTGGGGGACAGGGGATGACAGATACGCAGTATTTT	CAISGGQGMTDTQYF
TRBD1	-	TRBV5-1	TRBJ2-7	TGCGCCAGCAGCCTTACAGGGGGCTTCTACGAGCAGTACTTC	CASSLTGGFYEQYF
-	-	TRBV6-1	TRBJ2-2	TGTGCCAGCAGTCGGCAGCCCAGGGGGGAGCTGTTTTTT	CASSRQPRGELFF
-	-	TRBV5-4	TRBJ2-1	TGTGCCAGCAACAGAGCGGAGCCCGGGACCTACAATGAGCAGTTCTTC	CASNRAEPGTYNEQFF
-	few	TRBV7-9	TRBJ2-2	TGTGCCAGCAGCACTGGGACTAACACCGGGGAGCTGTTTTTT	CASSTGTNTGELFF
TRBD2	-	TRBV19	TRBJ2-1	TGTGCCAGTAGTGTCCTTAGCGGGAGCTCCTACAATGAGCAGTTCTTC	CASSVLSGSSYNEQFF
-	few	TRBV6-5	TRBJ1-2	TGTGCCAGCAGCGTCCAGGGGACGGAAGGCTACACCTTC	CASSVQGTEGYTF
-	-	TRBV29-1	TRBJ2-1	TGCAGCGGGGCGGGAAATCGCAATGAGCAGTTCTTC	CSGAGNRNEQFF